Each of the 2 T cell receptor beta chains below was sequenced from the same sample in a study of cytomegalovirus exposure and HLA in healthy donors (TCRdb year 2017). Library creation used the immunoSEQ multiplex PCR assay. A mixture of 60 forward primers for TCR Vbeta segments and 13 reverse primers for TCR Jbeta segments was used in the multiplex PCR. TCRdb limited this immuneACCESS table to in-frame rearrangements with V and J called. A share of clones is missing; checked studies link under half to unresolved V genes, and the rest is unexplained. Within this sample are 140,000 or so clones, with over 75% of them counted one time only. The ten most abundant clones make up 2.5% to 3% of the sample. Sequenced sample: PBMCs. Every receptor here comes from a woman aged 25 to 39 in good health and CMV-seronegative.

This clone was seen a few times. The chain employs TRBV27 and TRBJ2-7; D is possibly TRBD1 (6 bases). The CDR3 runs to 14 residues. Trimming took 5 bases from V and 0 from J, leaving 11 bases between them. The V gene's germline CDR1 is MNHEY and CDR2 SMNVEV (reference sequence). CDR3 region: CASSARDNSYEQYF. In DNA, the CDR3 is TGTGCCAGCAGTGCTCGGGACAACTCCTACGAGCAGTACTTC.

This clone has a single count. The chain uses TRBV4-3 and TRBJ1-2; 7 bases agree with TRBD1. Germline trimming cut 8 bases from V and 3 bases from J; bases unmatched to any gene: 12. The CDR3 is 15 amino acids. The V gene's germline CDR1 is LGHNA and CDR2 YSLEER. This CDR3 is CASGSSLGGDYGYTF. CDR3 coding DNA: TGCGCCAGCGGGAGTTCCCTAGGGGGCGACTATGGCTACACCTTC.